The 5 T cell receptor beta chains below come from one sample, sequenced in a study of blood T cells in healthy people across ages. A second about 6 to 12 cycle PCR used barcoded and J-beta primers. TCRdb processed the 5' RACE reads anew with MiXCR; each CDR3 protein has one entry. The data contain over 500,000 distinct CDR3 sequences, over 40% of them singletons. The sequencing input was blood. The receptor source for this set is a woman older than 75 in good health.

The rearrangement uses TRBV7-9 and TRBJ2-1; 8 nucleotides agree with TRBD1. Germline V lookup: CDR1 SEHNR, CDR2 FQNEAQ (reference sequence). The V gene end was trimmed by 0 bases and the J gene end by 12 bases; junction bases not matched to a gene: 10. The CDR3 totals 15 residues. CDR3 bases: TGTGCCAGCAGCTTAGCCCCCCAAGGACAGGGTGGGCAGTTCTTC. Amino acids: CASSLAPQGQGGQFF.

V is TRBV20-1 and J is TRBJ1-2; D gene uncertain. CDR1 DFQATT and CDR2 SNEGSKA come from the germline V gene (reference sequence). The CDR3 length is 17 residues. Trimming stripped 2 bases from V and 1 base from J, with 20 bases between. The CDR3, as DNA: TGCAGTGCTAGATCCGTCACGACCGGGCCCAGTAACTATGGCTACACCTTC. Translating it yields CSARSVTTGPSNYGYTF.

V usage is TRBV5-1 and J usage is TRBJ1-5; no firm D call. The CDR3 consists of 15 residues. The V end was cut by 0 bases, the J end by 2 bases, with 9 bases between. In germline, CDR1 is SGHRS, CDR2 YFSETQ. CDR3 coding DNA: TGCGCCAGCAGCTTGGGCGGCCCTGGCAATCAGCCCCAGCATTTT. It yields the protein CASSLGGPGNQPQHF.

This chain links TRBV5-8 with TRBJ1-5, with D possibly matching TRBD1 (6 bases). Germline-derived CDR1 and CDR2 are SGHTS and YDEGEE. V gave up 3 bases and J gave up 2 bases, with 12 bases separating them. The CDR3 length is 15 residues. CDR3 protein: CASSWETGGNQPQHF. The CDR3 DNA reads TGTGCCAGCAGCTGGGAGACAGGAGGCAATCAGCCCCAGCATTTT.

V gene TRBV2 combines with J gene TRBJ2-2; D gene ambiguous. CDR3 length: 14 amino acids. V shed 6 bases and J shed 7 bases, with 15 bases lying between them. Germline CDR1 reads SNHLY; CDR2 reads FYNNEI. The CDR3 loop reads CASSENEAGGELFF. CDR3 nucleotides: TGTGCCAGCAGCGAAAACGAGGCTGGCGGGGAGCTGTTTTTT.